Listed below are T cell receptor beta chains from one sample, sequenced in a study of blood T cell repertoires in COVID-19. Data came from immunoSEQ multiplex PCR; TCRdb stores just in-frame clones and leaves some out. This sample has about 250,000 clones; almost 90% occur once, and the top ten carry over 1.1%. The specimen was peripheral blood. The receptors were sampled from a man aged 80 or over with acute or convalescent COVID-19. The CDR3 runs from the conserved cysteine through the conserved F or W. The order of the fields is J gene, D gene, clone size, V gene, CDR3 DNA, CDR3 protein. The D gene is left open where the match is weak. Only part of the rows carry a size: once, few, many, or a class if the clone is expanded.

J gene: TRBJ1-2
D gene: TRBD1
clone size: -
V gene: TRBV19
CDR3 DNA: TGTGCCAGTAGCCAATCCGGGAGGGGGCTACGTGGCTACACCTTC
CDR3 protein: CASSQSGRGLRGYTF

J gene: TRBJ2-7
D gene: TRBD2
clone size: -
V gene: TRBV11-2
CDR3 DNA: TGTGCCAGCAGCTTAGATGGTAGCGGGAACTACGAGCAGTACTTC
CDR3 protein: CASSLDGSGNYEQYF

J gene: TRBJ2-7
D gene: TRBD2
clone size: many
V gene: TRBV10-3
CDR3 DNA: TGTGCCATCCAGGCGGGAGCGATGACCTACGAGCAGTACTTC
CDR3 protein: CAIQAGAMTYEQYF

J gene: TRBJ2-2
D gene: TRBD2
clone size: -
V gene: TRBV5-1
CDR3 DNA: TGCGCCAGCAGCCCATCCGGGACTAGCGGGAGGGCCTGGGACACCGGGGAGCTGTTTTTT
CDR3 protein: CASSPSGTSGRAWDTGELFF

J gene: TRBJ2-3
D gene: -
clone size: -
V gene: TRBV7-2
CDR3 DNA: TGTGCCAGCAGCCGATCTTCCAGGGATACGCAGTATTTT
CDR3 protein: CASSRSSRDTQYF

J gene: TRBJ2-1
D gene: TRBD2
clone size: -
V gene: TRBV11-3
CDR3 DNA: TGTGCCAGCAGCGCCCGACTAGCGGAAGTCAATGAGCAGTTCTTC
CDR3 protein: CASSARLAEVNEQFF

J gene: TRBJ1-1
D gene: -
clone size: -
V gene: TRBV10-3
CDR3 DNA: TGTGCCATCAGTGAGTCCCAGGCCCAGGGGAACACTGAAGCTTTCTTT
CDR3 protein: CAISESQAQGNTEAFF

J gene: TRBJ2-1
D gene: TRBD2
clone size: -
V gene: TRBV7-3
CDR3 DNA: TGTGCCAGCAGCTTAGATCTAGCGGGAGGGCTCAATGAGCAGTTCTTC
CDR3 protein: CASSLDLAGGLNEQFF

J gene: TRBJ2-1
D gene: -
clone size: -
V gene: TRBV24-1
CDR3 DNA: TGTGCCACCAGTGATTTAGGGGGGAGGGCCCCCAATGAGCAGTTCTTC
CDR3 protein: CATSDLGGRAPNEQFF

J gene: TRBJ1-6
D gene: TRBD1
clone size: -
V gene: TRBV19
CDR3 DNA: TGTGCCAGTAAGGGGGCACCTACTCTCGGTAATTCACCCCTCCACTTT
CDR3 protein: CASKGAPTLGNSPLHF

J gene: TRBJ2-1
D gene: -
clone size: -
V gene: TRBV25-1
CDR3 DNA: TGTGCCAGCAGTGAATACGGGATCAATGAGCAGTTCTTC
CDR3 protein: CASSEYGINEQFF

J gene: TRBJ1-1
D gene: -
clone size: -
V gene: TRBV28
CDR3 DNA: TGTGCCAGCAGCGACATCCTGAACACTGAAGCTTTCTTT
CDR3 protein: CASSDILNTEAFF

J gene: TRBJ2-2
D gene: TRBD2
clone size: -
V gene: TRBV7-2
CDR3 DNA: TGTGCCAGCAGCCGCCTCGGACTAGCGGGGGGACCTAGGGCCGGGGAGCTGTTTTTT
CDR3 protein: CASSRLGLAGGPRAGELFF

J gene: TRBJ2-4
D gene: TRBD2
clone size: -
V gene: TRBV29-1
CDR3 DNA: TGCAGCGTTGAAGATCTCTCCGAGCGGGAGGCCCGGTACTTC
CDR3 protein: CSVEDLSEREARYF

J gene: TRBJ2-1
D gene: TRBD1
clone size: -
V gene: TRBV4-2
CDR3 DNA: TGTGCCAGCAGTTTCGGGACAGGCTACAATGAGCAGTTCTTC
CDR3 protein: CASSFGTGYNEQFF

J gene: TRBJ2-7
D gene: TRBD1
clone size: -
V gene: TRBV19
CDR3 DNA: TGTGCCAGTAGTATGACAGGGGGGGAGTCCGAGCAGTACTTC
CDR3 protein: CASSMTGGESEQYF

J gene: TRBJ2-3
D gene: TRBD2
clone size: -
V gene: TRBV7-2
CDR3 DNA: TGTGCCAGCAGCCAGGTCCTAGCGGGACGCGGGGATACGCAGTATTTT
CDR3 protein: CASSQVLAGRGDTQYF

J gene: TRBJ1-6
D gene: TRBD1
clone size: -
V gene: TRBV5-6
CDR3 DNA: TGTGCCAGCAGCCTGAGACAGGGGCTGACACCCCTCCACTTT
CDR3 protein: CASSLRQGLTPLHF

J gene: TRBJ2-6
D gene: TRBD1
clone size: -
V gene: TRBV19
CDR3 DNA: TGTGCCAGTAGTATCGACCCGAGACAGGGGGCAACCTACTCTGGGGCCAACGTCCTGACTTTC
CDR3 protein: CASSIDPRQGATYSGANVLTF